The 29 T cell receptor beta chains given below trace back to one sample, sequenced in a study of OX40 agonist ivuxolimab in advanced cancers. TCRdb keeps only in-frame clones here, not all; method: immunoSEQ multiplex PCR. This sample has thousands of clones; 60% to 80% occur once, and the top ten carry about 26%. The sample here was CD4+ or CD8+ T cells sorted from blood, taken in a trial of the OX40 agonist ivuxolimab. These receptor sequences come from an adult with an advanced solid tumor such as melanoma, head and neck, liver or kidney cancer.

The sample holds many counts of this clone. The chain links TRBV27 to TRBJ2-1; TRBD2 matches at 9 bases. The CDR3 has 16 residues. Germline V CDR1 and CDR2: MNHEY, SMNVEV (reference sequence). The J segment lost 8 bases and the V segment lost 7 bases, leaving 15 bases of the junction unmatched. CDR3 DNA: TGTGCCAGCACCCAGGGTAGCGGGAGATGGTATGATGAGCAGTTCTTC. It codes for CASTQGSGRWYDEQFF.

This chain connects TRBV30 to TRBJ2-3; no definite D call. This CDR3 has 13 amino acids. Trimming took off 2 bases at V and 2 bases at J, with 8 bases between the two ends. Germline CDR1 reads GTSNPN; CDR2 reads SVGIG (reference sequence). This CDR3 reads CAWSWTSTDTQYF. Written as DNA, the CDR3 is TGTGCCTGGAGTTGGACGTCCACAGATACGCAGTATTTT.

The rearrangement joins TRBV15 to TRBJ1-1; D not resolved. With 3 bases removed from V and 6 bases from J, the gap between germline ends came to 11 bases. This CDR3 is built from 13 residues. CDR1 and CDR2 (germline): LNHNV, YYDKDF (reference sequence). The CDR3 coding sequence is TGTGCCACCAGCAGCACGATTCGCGCTGAAGCTTTCTTT. Protein sequence: CATSSTIRAEAFF.

The gene calls are TRBV28 and TRBJ2-5; TRBD2 agrees at 16 bases. Germline CDR1 MDHEN, CDR2 SYDVKM. V dropped 4 bases and J dropped 3; count of bases not matched to a gene: 8. This CDR3 spans 18 amino acids. Here the CDR3 reads CASSSPGTSGRAEETQYF. In DNA form, the CDR3 reads TGTGCCAGCAGTTCCCCCGGGACTAGCGGGAGGGCCGAAGAGACCCAGTACTTC.

J is TRBJ2-1 and V is TRBV6-6; 8 nucleotides agree with TRBD1. V dropped 5 bases and J dropped 7; count of bases not matched to a gene: 7. Germline assignment: CDR1 MNHNY and CDR2 SVGAGI (reference sequence). CDR3 length: 14 residues. CDR3 in DNA: TGTGCCAGCAGTGCCGACAGGGGCCTTAATGAGCAGTTCTTC. Amino acid sequence: CASSADRGLNEQFF.

J is TRBJ2-2 and V is TRBV4-1; 10 nucleotides line up with TRBD1. V was pared by 3 bases and J by 6 bases, with 4 bases of the junction left unmatched. The CDR3 loop spans 15 amino acids. Germline CDR1 reads MGHRA; CDR2 reads YSYEKL. The CDR3 DNA is TGCGCCAGCAGCCAGACGGACAGGGGGTCCGGGGAGCTGTTTTTT. Translating gives CASSQTDRGSGELFF.

This chain uses TRBV27 with TRBJ2-6; D is perhaps TRBD1 or TRBD2 (5 bases each). CDR1 and CDR2 from the germline V gene are MNHEY and SMNVEV (reference sequence). V lost 5 bases to trimming and J lost 0 bases, with 17 bases between them. The length of the CDR3 is 18 residues. The CDR3 nucleotides are TGTGCCAGCAGTCTTGGAGGCAGGGTGATCTCTGGGGCCAACGTCCTGACTTTC. Translating it yields CASSLGGRVISGANVLTF.

The chain employs TRBV2 and TRBJ2-3; no firm D call. The germline V gene encodes CDR1 SNHLY and CDR2 FYNNEI. Trimming pared 7 bases from V and 5 bases from J, leaving 10 bases between. This CDR3 is built from 12 residues. CDR3 sequence: CASIGVGDTQYF. The CDR3 coding sequence is TGTGCCAGCATAGGAGTAGGAGATACGCAGTATTTT.

The chain combines TRBV11-2 with TRBJ2-1, with TRBD2 identical over 9 bases. The CDR3 contains 16 residues. The V segment lost 3 bases and the J segment 4 bases; nucleotides outside the gene matches: 7. Per the germline V gene, CDR1 is SGHAT and CDR2 is FQNNGV. The CDR3 loop reads CASSFGSSGIYNEQFF. The CDR3 DNA follows: TGTGCCAGCAGCTTCGGATCTAGCGGGATTTACAATGAGCAGTTCTTC.

The genes are TRBV11-3 and TRBJ2-2, with TRBD2 matching over 13 bases. Germline lookup yields CDR1 SGHNT and CDR2 YENEEA. The CDR3 sequence is 17 residues long. V trimming: 5 bases; J trimming: 4 bases; junction bases outside the gene matches: 7. CDR3 bases: TGTGCCAGCAGCCCCCTCACTAGCGGGGGGGCCACCGGGGAGCTGTTTTTT. It codes for CASSPLTSGGATGELFF. Together with reference TRBV11-3 and TRBJ2-2, the CDR3 gives the full variable domain: EAGVVQSPRYKIIEKKQPVAFWCNPISGHNTLYWYLQNLGQGPELLIRYENEEAVDDSQLPKDRFSAERLKGVDSTLKIQPAELGDSAVYLCASSPLTSGGATGELFFGEGSRLTVL.

The V and J genes are TRBV5-1 and TRBJ1-1; D might be TRBD1 (5 bases). Per germline, CDR1 SGHRS and CDR2 YFSETQ. Trimming stripped 1 base from V and 8 bases from J, with 12 bases between. The CDR3 consists of 13 residues. CDR3 sequence reads: CASSLLSAGEAFF. In nucleotides, the CDR3 is TGCGCCAGCAGCTTGCTTTCGGCAGGGGAAGCTTTCTTT.

Only one count was recorded for this clone. The chain joins TRBV5-4 to TRBJ1-1; D might be TRBD1 (6 bases). The CDR3 extends over 13 amino acids. Germline V CDR1 and CDR2: SGHNT, YYREEE (reference sequence). The V end was cut by 0 bases, the J end by 4 bases, with 7 bases between. CDR3 amino acids: CASSLEGVTEAFF. For the CDR3, the DNA is TGTGCCAGCAGCTTGGAGGGGGTCACTGAAGCTTTCTTT.

This rearrangement joins TRBV6-1 to TRBJ2-7; TRBD2 aligns across 7 bases. V lost 3 bases and J lost 3; bases outside the gene matches: 5. The CDR3 length is 14 residues. The germline CDR1 and CDR2 sequences are MNHNS and SASEGT. CDR3 bases: TGTGCCAGCAGTGAGGGGCGGGGGTTCTACGAGCAGTACTTC. The encoded protein is CASSEGRGFYEQYF.

Turning to this clone: Additional DNA sequences in this sample encode the identical CDR3. The V and J genes are TRBV27 and TRBJ2-2; D may be TRBD2 (7 bases). Looked up from germline, CDR1 is MNHEY and CDR2 is SMNVEV (reference sequence). CDR3 size: 16 residues. Trimming pared 6 bases from V and 4 bases from J, leaving 18 bases between. The CDR3 loop reads CASSPQGGGGTGELFF. CDR3 sequence (DNA): TGTGCCAGCAGCCCCCAAGGGGGGGGTGGCACCGGGGAGCTGTTTTTT.

This clone was recorded a few times. V and J are TRBV4-1 and TRBJ1-5; the D is unclear. The CDR3 length is 13 residues. V was clipped by 0 bases and J by 4 bases, with 4 bases between them. From germline, CDR1 is MGHRA and CDR2 YSYEKL. DNA of the CDR3: TGCGCCAGCAGCCAAGATGGTAATCAGCCCCAGCATTTT. This translates into CASSQDGNQPQHF.

The chain recombines TRBV19 with TRBJ1-2; unclear D gene. In germline, CDR1 is LNHDA, CDR2 SQIVND (reference sequence). CDR3 length: 14 amino acids. With 3 bases removed from V and 4 bases from J, the gap between germline ends came to 12 bases. The CDR3 nucleotides are TGTGCCAGTAGTATCGGACGGCAGAGCTATGGCTACACCTTC. This sequence encodes CASSIGRQSYGYTF.

This clone was found once. The V call is TRBV14, the J call TRBJ2-1; no clear D. V shed 2 bases and J shed 0 bases, with 5 bases lying between them. CDR3 length equals 14 residues. CDR1 is SGHDN and CDR2 is FVKESK in the germline V gene. The CDR3 spells CASSQSSSYNEQFF. CDR3 bases: TGTGCCAGCAGCCAATCCAGCTCCTACAATGAGCAGTTCTTC.

This clone turned up a few times. V gene TRBV7-7 combines with J gene TRBJ2-7; no definite D call. This CDR3 region has 13 residues. Germline V lookup: CDR1 SSHAT, CDR2 FNYEAQ (reference sequence). V shed 3 bases and J shed 2 bases, with 8 bases lying between them. The CDR3 spells CASSFNPTYEQYF. DNA of the CDR3: TGTGCCAGCAGCTTTAACCCGACCTACGAGCAGTACTTC.

There are a few counts of this clone. This sequence joins TRBV19 and TRBJ2-7, with D perhaps matching TRBD1 (6 bases). The CDR3 extends over 13 amino acids. Looked up from germline, CDR1 is LNHDA and CDR2 is SQIVND (reference sequence). Trimming took off 5 bases at V and 3 bases at J, with 11 bases between the two ends. Here the CDR3 DNA reads TGTGCCAGTAGTTATCGGACAGACTACGAGCAGTACTTC. This gives the protein CASSYRTDYEQYF.

This chain uses TRBV4-2 with TRBJ1-1, with D possibly being TRBD1 (6 bases). Per the germline V gene, CDR1 is LGHNA and CDR2 is YNFKEQ. This CDR3 is 13 amino acids long. V was clipped by 1 base and J by 10 bases, with 13 bases between them. The CDR3 DNA follows: TGTGCCAGCAGCCAAGGGTTAGGAGGGGGAGCTTTCTTT. This sequence encodes CASSQGLGGGAFF.

V is TRBV19 and J is TRBJ1-2; no firm D call. The CDR3 extends over 14 amino acids. Looked up from germline, CDR1 is LNHDA and CDR2 is SQIVND (reference sequence). Between the trimmed V and J ends, which lost 0 bases and 2 bases, there was a span of 7 bases. The CDR3 loop reads CASSIDVDNYGYTF. As DNA, the CDR3 is TGTGCCAGTAGTATAGACGTGGACAACTATGGCTACACCTTC.

In DNA form, the CDR3 reads TGTGCCAGCAGCTTGATGCAGACAGATACGCAGTATTTT. This gives the protein CASSLMQTDTQYF. The chain links TRBV5-4 to TRBJ2-3; D not resolved. Germline assignment: CDR1 SGHNT and CDR2 YYREEE (reference sequence). Trimming left V 1 base short and J 3 bases short, with 6 bases between. There are 13 residues in the CDR3.

The DNA of the CDR3 is TGTGCCAGCAGGGAGGACAGGGAAGACTATGGCTACACCTTC. This translates into CASREDREDYGYTF. V is TRBV28 and J is TRBJ1-2, with 8 positions matching TRBD1. Germline V gene data show CDR1 as MDHEN and CDR2 as SYDVKM. J lost 3 bases, V lost 6 bases, and 6 bases had no gene match. The length of the CDR3 is 14 residues.

CDR3 bases: TGTGCCAGCGGGACGCTAGCGGGAGGAAGCTCCTACGAGCAGTACTTC. It translates to CASGTLAGGSSYEQYF. V usage is TRBV27 and J usage is TRBJ2-7, with 11 bases matching TRBD2. The CDR3 sequence is 16 residues long. J lost 0 bases, V lost 8 bases, and 9 bases had no gene match. The germline gives CDR1 MNHEY, CDR2 SMNVEV (reference sequence).

The rearrangement joins TRBV28 to TRBJ1-2; D uncertain. V lost 4 bases to trimming and J lost 6 bases, with 12 bases between them. From germline, CDR1 is MDHEN and CDR2 SYDVKM. The CDR3 spans 13 residues. CDR3 bases: TGTGCCAGCAGTTCCCAGGTGGGCGATGGCTACACCTTC. It encodes CASSSQVGDGYTF.

CDR3 amino acids: CASSLLAADNEQFF. DNA of the CDR3: TGTGCCAGCAGTTTATTGGCGGCAGACAATGAGCAGTTCTTC. J is TRBJ2-1 and V is TRBV28; no clear D. V lost 1 base and J lost 5, with 9 bases in between. The V gene's germline CDR1 is MDHEN and CDR2 SYDVKM. This CDR3 contains 14 residues.

The chain recombines TRBV7-8 with TRBJ1-2; maybe TRBD1 (5 bases). Trimming removed 5 bases at V and 2 bases at J, with 15 bases between. The CDR3 is made up of 15 amino acids. The germline CDR1 and CDR2 sequences are SGHVS and FQNEAQ. The CDR3 DNA is TGTGCCAGCAGCCCCGGGGGGGGAGGCAACTATGGCTACACCTTC. It encodes CASSPGGGGNYGYTF. Based on the CDR3 plus reference TRBV7-8 and TRBJ1-2, the full variable domain is GAGVSQSPRYKVAKRGQDVALRCDPISGHVSLFWYQQALGQGPEFLTYFQNEAQLDKSGLPSDRFFAERPEGSVSTLKIQRTQQEDSAVYLCASSPGGGGNYGYTFGSGTRLTVV.

This sequence joins TRBV27 and TRBJ2-1; 7 positions match TRBD1. V was clipped by 7 bases and J by 5 bases; unmatched bases: 8. This CDR3 has 14 residues. CDR1 is MNHEY and CDR2 is SMNVEV in the germline V gene (reference sequence). CDR3 nucleotide sequence: TGTGCCAGCACACCCTGGACAGGCCACAATGAGCAGTTCTTC. Encoded protein: CASTPWTGHNEQFF.

J is TRBJ2-1 and V is TRBV28, with no clear D. V was clipped by 5 bases and J by 6 bases, with 8 bases between them. CDR3 length: 12 amino acids. Per the germline V gene, CDR1 is MDHEN and CDR2 is SYDVKM. This CDR3 reads CASSAPSNEQFF. CDR3 bases: TGTGCCAGCAGTGCCCCTAGCAATGAGCAGTTCTTC.